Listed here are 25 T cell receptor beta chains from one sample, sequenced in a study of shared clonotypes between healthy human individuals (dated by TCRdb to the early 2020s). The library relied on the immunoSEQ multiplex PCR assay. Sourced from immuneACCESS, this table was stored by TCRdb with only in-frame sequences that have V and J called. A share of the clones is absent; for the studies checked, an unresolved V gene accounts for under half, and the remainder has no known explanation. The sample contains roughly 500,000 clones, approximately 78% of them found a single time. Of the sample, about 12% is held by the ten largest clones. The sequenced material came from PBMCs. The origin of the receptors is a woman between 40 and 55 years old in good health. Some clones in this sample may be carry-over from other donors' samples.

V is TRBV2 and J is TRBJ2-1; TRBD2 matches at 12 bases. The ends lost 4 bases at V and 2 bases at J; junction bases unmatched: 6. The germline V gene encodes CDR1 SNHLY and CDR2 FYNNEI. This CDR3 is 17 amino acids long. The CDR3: CASSGHWTSGTYNEQFF. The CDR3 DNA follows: TGTGCCAGCAGTGGACACTGGACTAGCGGGACCTACAATGAGCAGTTCTTC.

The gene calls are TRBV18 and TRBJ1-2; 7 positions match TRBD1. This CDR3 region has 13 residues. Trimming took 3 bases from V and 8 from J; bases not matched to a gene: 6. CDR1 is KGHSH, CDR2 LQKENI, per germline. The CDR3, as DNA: TGTGCCAGCTCACCTCAAGACAGGGTGGGCTACACCTTC. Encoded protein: CASSPQDRVGYTF.

The CDR3 sequence is CSVDTSGISDTQYF. Here the CDR3 DNA reads TGCAGCGTTGATACTAGCGGGATATCAGATACGCAGTATTTT. The V call is TRBV29-1, the J call TRBJ2-3; 10 positions agree with TRBD2. Trimming cost V 3 bases and J 4 bases; bases outside gene matches: 4. CDR1 is SQVTM, CDR2 ANQGSEA, per germline. This CDR3 region has 14 residues.

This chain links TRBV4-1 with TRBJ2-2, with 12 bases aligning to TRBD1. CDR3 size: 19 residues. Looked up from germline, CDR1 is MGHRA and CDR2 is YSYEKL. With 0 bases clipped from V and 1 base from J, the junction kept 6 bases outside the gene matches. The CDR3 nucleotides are TGCGCCAGCAGCCAAGATTTGGGACAGGGGGCAATGAACACCGGGGAGCTGTTTTTT. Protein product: CASSQDLGQGAMNTGELFF.

In nucleotides, the CDR3 is TGTGCCAGCAGCTTAACCGGGGTCACAGATACGCAGTATTTT. It yields the protein CASSLTGVTDTQYF. The chain combines TRBV11-3 with TRBJ2-3; possibly TRBD2 for D (5 bases). CDR1 is SGHNT, CDR2 YENEEA, per germline. The CDR3 length is 14 residues. Trimming pared 2 bases from V and 2 bases from J, leaving 8 bases between.

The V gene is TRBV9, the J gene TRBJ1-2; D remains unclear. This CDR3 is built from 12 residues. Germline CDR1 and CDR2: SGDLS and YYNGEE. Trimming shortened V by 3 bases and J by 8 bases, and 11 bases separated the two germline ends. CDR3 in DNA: TGTGCCAGCAGCGGAGAAGGGTGGGGCTACACCTTC. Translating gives CASSGEGWGYTF.

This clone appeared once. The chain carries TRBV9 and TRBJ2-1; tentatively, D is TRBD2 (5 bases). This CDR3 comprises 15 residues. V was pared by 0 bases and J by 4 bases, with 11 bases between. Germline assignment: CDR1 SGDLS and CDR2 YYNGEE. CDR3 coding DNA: TGTGCCAGCAGCGTAGGCGGGCAAGCTTACAATGAGCAGTTCTTC. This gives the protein CASSVGGQAYNEQFF.

The CDR3 sequence is CASSLTNSNQPQHF. As DNA, the CDR3 is TGTGCCAGCAGTTTAACCAATAGCAATCAGCCCCAGCATTTT. V usage is TRBV27 and J usage is TRBJ1-5, with D uncertain. CDR1 is MNHEY, CDR2 SMNVEV, per germline (reference sequence). V lost 2 bases to trimming and J lost 0 bases, with 5 bases between them. This CDR3 comprises 14 residues.

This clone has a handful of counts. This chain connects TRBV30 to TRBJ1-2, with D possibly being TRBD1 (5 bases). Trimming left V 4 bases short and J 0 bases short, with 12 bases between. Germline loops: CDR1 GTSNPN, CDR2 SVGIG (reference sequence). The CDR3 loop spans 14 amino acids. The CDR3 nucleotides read TGTGCCTGGAAAAGACAGATGCCTAACTATGGCTACACCTTC. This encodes CAWKRQMPNYGYTF.

CDR3 DNA: TGTGCCAGCAGCTTAGTGGGGACAGGTCTCTACGAGCAGTACTTC. The encoded protein is CASSLVGTGLYEQYF. The J gene is TRBJ2-7, the V gene TRBV7-8, with 8 bases that match TRBD1. Germline assignment: CDR1 SGHVS and CDR2 FQNEAQ. Unmatched junction bases numbered 5, after V lost 1 base and J lost 3 bases. This CDR3 has 15 amino acids.

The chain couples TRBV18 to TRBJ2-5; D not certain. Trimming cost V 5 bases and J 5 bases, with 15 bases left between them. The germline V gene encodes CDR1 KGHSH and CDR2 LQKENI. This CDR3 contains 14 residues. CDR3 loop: CASSEVNVGETQYF. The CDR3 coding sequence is TGTGCCAGCTCAGAGGTAAACGTCGGGGAGACCCAGTACTTC.

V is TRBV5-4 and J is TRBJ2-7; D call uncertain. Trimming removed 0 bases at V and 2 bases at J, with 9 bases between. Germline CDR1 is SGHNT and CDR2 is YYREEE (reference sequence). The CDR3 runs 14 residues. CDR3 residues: CASSLADGTYEQYF. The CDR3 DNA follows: TGTGCCAGCAGCTTGGCCGACGGAACCTACGAGCAGTACTTC.

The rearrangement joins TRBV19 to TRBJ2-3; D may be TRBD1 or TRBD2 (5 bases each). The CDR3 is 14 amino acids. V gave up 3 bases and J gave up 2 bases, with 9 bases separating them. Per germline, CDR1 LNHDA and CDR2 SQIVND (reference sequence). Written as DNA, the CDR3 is TGTGCCAGTAGTATCGGGGCACCCACAGATACGCAGTATTTT. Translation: CASSIGAPTDTQYF.

CDR3 amino acids: CASSQAYRGPSYEQYF. Here the CDR3 DNA reads TGCGCCAGCAGCCAGGCTTACAGGGGTCCCTCCTACGAGCAGTACTTC. The genes are TRBV4-3 and TRBJ2-7; 7 bases align to TRBD1. V was clipped by 3 bases and J by 0 bases; unmatched bases: 8. Per the germline V gene, CDR1 is LGHNA and CDR2 is YSLEER. The CDR3 contains 16 residues.

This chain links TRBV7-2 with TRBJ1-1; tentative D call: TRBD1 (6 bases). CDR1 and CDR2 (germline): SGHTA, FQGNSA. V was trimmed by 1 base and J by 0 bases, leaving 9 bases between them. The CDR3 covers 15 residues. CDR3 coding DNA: TGTGCCAGCAGCTTAGTTGGGGGCCTGAACACTGAAGCTTTCTTT. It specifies CASSLVGGLNTEAFF.

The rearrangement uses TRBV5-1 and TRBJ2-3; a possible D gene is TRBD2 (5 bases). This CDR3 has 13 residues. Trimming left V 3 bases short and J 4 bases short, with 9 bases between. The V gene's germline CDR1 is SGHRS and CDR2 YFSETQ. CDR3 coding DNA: TGCGCCAGCAGCTCGGAGAGGGCAGATACGCAGTATTTT. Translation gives CASSSERADTQYF.

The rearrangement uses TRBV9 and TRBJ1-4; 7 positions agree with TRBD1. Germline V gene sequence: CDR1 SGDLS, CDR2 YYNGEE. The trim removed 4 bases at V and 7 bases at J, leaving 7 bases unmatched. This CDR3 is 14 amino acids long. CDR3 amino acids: CASSPQGGSEKLFF. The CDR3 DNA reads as TGTGCCAGCAGCCCTCAGGGGGGGTCTGAAAAACTGTTTTTT.

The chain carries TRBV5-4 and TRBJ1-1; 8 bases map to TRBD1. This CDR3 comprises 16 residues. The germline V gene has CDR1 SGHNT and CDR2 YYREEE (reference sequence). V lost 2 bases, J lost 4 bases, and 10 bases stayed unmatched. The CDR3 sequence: CASSLSGGASGTEAFF. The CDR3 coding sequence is TGTGCCAGCAGCTTATCAGGGGGCGCTTCGGGCACTGAAGCTTTCTTT.

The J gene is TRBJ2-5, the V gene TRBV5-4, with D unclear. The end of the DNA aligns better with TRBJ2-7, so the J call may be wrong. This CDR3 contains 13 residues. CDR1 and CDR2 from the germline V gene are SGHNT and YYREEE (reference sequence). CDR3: CASSLGNSYEQYF. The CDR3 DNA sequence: TGTGCCAGCAGCTTAGGCAATTCCTACGAGCAGTACTTC.

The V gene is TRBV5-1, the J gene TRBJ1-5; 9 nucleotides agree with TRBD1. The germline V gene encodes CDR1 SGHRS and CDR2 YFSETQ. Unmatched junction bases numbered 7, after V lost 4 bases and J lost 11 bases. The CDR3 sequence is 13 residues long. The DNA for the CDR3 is TGCGCCAGCAGCGGGGACAGGGTAGACGCCCAGCATTTT. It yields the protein CASSGDRVDAQHF.

The CDR3 nucleotides are TGTGCCAGCAGCGTAGCCGGGGGTCTCTATGGCTACACCTTC. It yields the protein CASSVAGGLYGYTF. V is TRBV9 and J is TRBJ1-2; TRBD1 might be the D (5 bases). The V end was cut by 0 bases, the J end by 4 bases, with 10 bases between. CDR1 and CDR2 from the germline V gene are SGDLS and YYNGEE. The CDR3 spans 14 residues.

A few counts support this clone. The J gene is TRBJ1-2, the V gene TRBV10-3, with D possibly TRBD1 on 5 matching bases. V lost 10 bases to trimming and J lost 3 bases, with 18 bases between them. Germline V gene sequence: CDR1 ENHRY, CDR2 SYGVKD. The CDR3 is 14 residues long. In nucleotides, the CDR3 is TGTGCCACCAATAATCCCTCGGGGGACTATGGCTACACCTTC. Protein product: CATNNPSGDYGYTF.

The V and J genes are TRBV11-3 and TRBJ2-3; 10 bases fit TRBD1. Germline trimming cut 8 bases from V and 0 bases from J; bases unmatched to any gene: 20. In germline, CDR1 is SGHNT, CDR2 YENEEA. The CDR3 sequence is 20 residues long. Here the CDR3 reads CASSIMDRGFGPPSTDTQYF. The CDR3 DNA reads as TGTGCCAGCTCGATCATGGACAGGGGGTTTGGTCCCCCTAGCACAGATACGCAGTATTTT.

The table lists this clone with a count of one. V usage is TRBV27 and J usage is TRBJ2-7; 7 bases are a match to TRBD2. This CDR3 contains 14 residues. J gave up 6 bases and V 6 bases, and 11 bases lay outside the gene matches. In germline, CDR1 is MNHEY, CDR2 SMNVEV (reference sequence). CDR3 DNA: TGTGCCAGCAGGTTCGGTGGACTAGTGGGCGAGCAGTACTTC. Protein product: CASRFGGLVGEQYF.

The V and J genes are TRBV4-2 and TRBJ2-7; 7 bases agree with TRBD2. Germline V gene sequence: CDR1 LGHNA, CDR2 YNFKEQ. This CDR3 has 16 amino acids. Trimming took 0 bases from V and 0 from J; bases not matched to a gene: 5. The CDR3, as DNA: TGTGCCAGCAGCCAAGAGGGAGCGGGAAACTCCTACGAGCAGTACTTC. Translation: CASSQEGAGNSYEQYF.